A single T cell receptor beta chain is shown here with its context. Antigen: not known. The data stem from a study of shared clonotypes between healthy human individuals. Overall study: With ages of 18 to 49, the donors were a couple of women and three men. A donor's plate count was three for CD4 naive and three for CD4 memory; CD8 naive had two and CD8 memory one. Study-level findings and limits: The rarefaction results pointed to incomplete sorted-subset sequencing despite large depth.

The assay was immunoSEQ multiplex PCR, and TCRdb's table has in-frame clones only and misses some. In the table there are about 92,000 clones, 60% to 70% of which are singletons. V lost 6 bases and J 10 bases, leaving 16 bases between the germline ends. The germline V gene encodes CDR1 LNHDA and CDR2 SQIVND (reference sequence). The CDR3 extends over 13 amino acids. This sequence originates from a young man in good health. Sequencing was carried out using memory CD8+ T cells sorted from blood. Subset: CD45RO+ cells pooled with CCR7-negative TemRA cells. The J gene is TRBJ2-1, the V gene TRBV19; D gene unclear. The CDR3 sequence: CASSQRASIEQFF. The DNA of the CDR3 is TGTGCCAGTAGCCAACGTGCTAGTATCGAGCAGTTCTTC.